This TCR beta chain was identified in a study of response to subunit inactivated influenza vaccine. Findings and caveats of the study: A suggestion made by the authors is that each seasonal influenza vaccination recruits few new T cells.

Details on this clonotype: Its target is unknown.

TCRdb re-analysed the RT-PCR reads in MiXCR, keeping a single row per CDR3 protein. The sample comprises 590,000 or so distinct CDR3 sequences, 13% to 15% of which are singletons, and approximately 7.6% rests with the top ten. Trimming shortened V by 3 bases and J by 5 bases, and 11 bases separated the two germline ends. Germline loops: CDR1 DFQATT, CDR2 SNEGSKA (reference sequence). The CDR3 totals 12 residues. The chain couples TRBV20-1 to TRBJ2-7; possible D gene TRBD2, 5 bases. This TCR was recovered from a man aged 50 or older who received an inactivated influenza vaccine. This material consisted of PBMCs from blood, taken 14 days before vaccination. The CDR3 loop reads CSASTRCHEQYF. Here the CDR3 DNA reads TGCAGTGCTAGTACTAGATGTCACGAGCAGTACTTC.